Below are 10 T cell receptor beta chains sequenced from a single sample in a study of blood T cell repertoires in COVID-19. Measured with immunoSEQ multiplex PCR; TCRdb has only the in-frame clones, and not every one. The sample contains approximately 190,000 clones, roughly four fifths of which appear only once. The sample comprised peripheral blood. The receptors were sampled from a woman in her thirties or forties with acute or convalescent COVID-19.

The rearrangement joins TRBV25-1 to TRBJ1-6; D ambiguous. Looked up from germline, CDR1 is MGHDK and CDR2 is SYGVNS. This CDR3 is 15 amino acids long. The V end was cut by 4 bases, the J end by 2 bases, with 9 bases between. CDR3 coding DNA: TGTGCCAGCAGTGCCCCCGGGGCCTATAATTCACCCCTCCACTTT. This codes for CASSAPGAYNSPLHF. The full variable domain, in which reference TRBV25-1 and TRBJ1-6 provide the parts outside the CDR3, is EADIYQTPRYLVIGTGKKITLECSQTMGHDKMYWYQQDPGMELHLIHYSYGVNSTEKGDLSSESTVSRIRTEHFPLTLESARPSHTSQYLCASSAPGAYNSPLHFGNGTRLTVT.

The DNA of the CDR3 is TGCGCCAGCAGTCAATCGAAGGGCGGGGGCACTGAAGCTTTCTTT. This sequence encodes CASSQSKGGGTEAFF. The V call is TRBV23-1, the J call TRBJ1-1, with D tentatively TRBD1 (5 bases). TRBV23-1 is an ORF, with its function uncertain. The V gene lost 0 bases and the J gene lost 4 bases, with 12 bases spanning the gap. The CDR3 sequence is 15 residues long.

The chain has TRBV7-2 and TRBJ1-5; a possible D gene is TRBD1 (6 bases). This CDR3 is built from 16 residues. The V gene's germline CDR1 is SGHTA and CDR2 FQGNSA. Between the trimmed V and J ends, which lost 5 bases and 1 base, there was a span of 15 bases. The CDR3 loop reads CASSTVGGGSNQPQHF. The CDR3 region has the DNA TGTGCCAGCAGCACGGTGGGAGGGGGAAGCAATCAGCCCCAGCATTTT. The entire variable domain, with the rest obtained from reference TRBV7-2 and TRBJ1-5, is as follows: GAGVSQSPSNKVTEKGKDVELRCDPISGHTALYWYRQSLGQGLEFLIYFQGNSAPDKSGLPSDRFSAERTGGSVSTLTIQRTQQEDSAVYLCASSTVGGGSNQPQHFGDGTRLSIL.

The chain employs TRBV7-2 and TRBJ2-5; TRBD2 might be the D (6 bases). Germline CDR1 is SGHTA and CDR2 is FQGNSA. V was clipped by 1 base and J by 9 bases, with 24 bases between them. The CDR3 length is 17 residues. The CDR3 reads CASSLDPGRRDLGAQYF. CDR3 in DNA: TGTGCCAGCAGCTTAGATCCCGGTCGGCGGGATTTGGGGGCCCAGTACTTC.

This chain connects TRBV7-9 to TRBJ2-1; D may be TRBD2 (6 bases). The CDR3 spans 16 residues. Germline CDR1 and CDR2: SEHNR and FQNEAQ (reference sequence). Trimming cost V 4 bases and J 2 bases, with 15 bases left between them. CDR3 sequence (DNA): TGTGCCAGCAGCTACCCCAGGGAGCGGGCCTACAATGAGCAGTTCTTC. Amino acid sequence: CASSYPRERAYNEQFF.

This clone was observed a few times. V gene TRBV3-1 (or the pseudogene TRBV3-2) combines with J gene TRBJ2-3; 7 bases fit TRBD2. Unmatched junction bases numbered 10, after V lost 1 base and J lost 6 bases. CDR1 and CDR2 (germline): LGHDT, YNNKEL (reference sequence). The CDR3 contains 16 residues. The CDR3 sequence is CASSQVQIGGWDTQYF. CDR3 DNA sequence: TGTGCCAGCAGCCAAGTTCAGATCGGGGGGTGGGATACGCAGTATTTT.

This chain connects TRBV5-1 to TRBJ1-2, with D possibly matching TRBD1 (6 bases). V lost 5 bases and J 3 bases, leaving 17 bases between the germline ends. The CDR3 is made up of 15 amino acids. The germline gives CDR1 SGHRS, CDR2 YFSETQ. The CDR3 reads CASRKRGGTDYGYTF. CDR3 sequence (DNA): TGCGCCAGCAGGAAAAGGGGGGGAACGGACTATGGCTACACCTTC. The variable domain in full, completed from reference TRBV5-1 and TRBJ1-2, reads KAGVTQTPRYLIKTRGQQVTLSCSPISGHRSVSWYQQTPGQGLQFLFEYFSETQRNKGNFPGRFSGRQFSNSRSEMNVSTLELGDSALYLCASRKRGGTDYGYTFGSGTRLTVV.

The chain couples TRBV5-4 to TRBJ1-2; D is uncertain. The CDR3 extends over 15 amino acids. The germline CDR1 and CDR2 sequences are SGHNT and YYREEE (reference sequence). Trimming stripped 0 bases from V and 1 base from J, with 10 bases between. Written as DNA, the CDR3 is TGTGCCAGCAGCTTGGGGGGAGAGGGTAACTATGGCTACACCTTC. Protein product: CASSLGGEGNYGYTF. The full variable domain, rest sourced from reference TRBV5-4 and TRBJ1-2, is ETGVTQSPTHLIKTRGQQVTLRCSSQSGHNTVSWYQQALGQGPQFIFQYYREEENGRGNFPPRFSGLQFPNYSSELNVNALELDDSALYLCASSLGGEGNYGYTFGSGTRLTVV.

The V call is TRBV4-1, the J call TRBJ1-5, with D possibly being TRBD1 (5 bases). CDR1 MGHRA and CDR2 YSYEKL come from the germline V gene. There are 15 residues in the CDR3. Trimming removed 1 base at V and 0 bases at J, with 7 bases between. The DNA for the CDR3 is TGCGCCAGCAGCCAAGTGGGGGGTAGCAATCAGCCCCAGCATTTT. It translates to CASSQVGGSNQPQHF.

This rearrangement joins TRBV18 to TRBJ1-5, with 8 positions matching TRBD1. The CDR3 runs 14 residues. Per germline, CDR1 KGHSH and CDR2 LQKENI. V lost 2 bases to trimming and J lost 6 bases; unmatched junction nucleotides: 3. This chain's CDR3 is CASSPTGGGQPQHF. As DNA, the CDR3 is TGTGCCAGCTCACCAACAGGGGGTGGTCAGCCCCAGCATTTT.